This entry features one T cell receptor beta chain sequence. Its antigen is not known. This specimen belongs to a study of cytotoxic CD8 clonotypes in ibrutinib-treated CLL. Study summary: Partial response was seen in about 25 patients and complete response in 2; after median around 72 months, approximately 14 stayed remitted, approximately twelve progressed. Collecting the response samples happened after a median 12 months of treatment, with a range of 6 to 36. Study results and limitations: Higher circulating CD8+ T-cell counts strongly accompanied higher baseline clonality, above age-matched healthy donors. The clonality went up when patients responded to ibrutinib and dropped back toward baseline at progression.

TCRdb's table, derived via immunoSEQ multiplex PCR, lists solely in-frame clones and lacks some. The table has tens of thousands of clones, approximately 69% seen once. The starting material was PBMCs, obtained after 12 months of ibrutinib treatment. The sequence came from a human donor with chronic lymphocytic leukemia.

The CDR3 region has the DNA TGTGCCAGCAGTGATTGGGACAGGGACAACATTCAGTACTTC. Translated: CASSDWDRDNIQYF. The chain combines TRBV2 with TRBJ2-4; TRBD1 aligns across 9 bases. Germline lookup yields CDR1 SNHLY and CDR2 FYNNEI. V lost 3 bases, J lost 7 bases, and 4 bases stayed unmatched. The CDR3 totals 14 residues.